The source of this T cell receptor beta chain is a study of cytotoxic CD8 clonotypes in ibrutinib-treated CLL. Background on the study: Response samples were obtained once patients had received a median about 12 months of treatment, range 6 to 36.

Points from the study as a whole: Clonality increased with ibrutinib response but returned toward baseline at progression.

Measured with immunoSEQ multiplex PCR; TCRdb has only the in-frame clones, and not every one. The sample contains almost 250,000 clones, around three quarters of which appear only once. With regard to this clone: Its specificity is unknown.

The CDR3 is made up of 14 amino acids. Germline CDR1 LNHDA, CDR2 SQIVND (reference sequence). The V end was cut by 5 bases, the J end by 7 bases, with 17 bases between. The J gene is TRBJ1-2, the V gene TRBV19, with D possibly matching TRBD1 (5 bases). The sequences come from PBMCs, collected after 24 months of ibrutinib treatment. The receptor was derived from a human donor with chronic lymphocytic leukemia. The CDR3 sequence is CASSRDRGEGGYTF. As DNA, the CDR3 is TGTGCCAGTAGTCGGGACCGAGGAGAAGGTGGCTACACCTTC.